This T cell receptor beta chain derives from a study of blood T cell repertoires in COVID-19. Study as a whole: The study drew acute and convalescent COVID-19 samples from the United States, Italy and Spain. T cells, B-cell-depleted T cells, or PBMCs provided the cDNA or gDNA that served as material.

TCRdb's copy holds only in-frame clones and misses some; the assay was immunoSEQ multiplex PCR. This sample yields hundreds of thousands of clones, of which approximately 83% are seen a single time; 3% to 4% belongs to the top ten. Germline V gene data show CDR1 as SGHTA and CDR2 as FQGTGA. Trimming cost V 5 bases and J 5 bases; bases outside gene matches: 3. This CDR3 is built from 13 residues. The V gene is TRBV7-3, the J gene TRBJ2-7, with TRBD1 identical over 10 bases. Sequencing was performed on PBMCs or T cells enriched from blood (not recorded which). The receptor was isolated from a woman aged 40 to 50 with acute COVID-19. CDR3 in amino acids: CASSQTGGDEQYF. The CDR3 bases are TGTGCCAGCAGCCAGACAGGGGGCGACGAGCAGTACTTC.